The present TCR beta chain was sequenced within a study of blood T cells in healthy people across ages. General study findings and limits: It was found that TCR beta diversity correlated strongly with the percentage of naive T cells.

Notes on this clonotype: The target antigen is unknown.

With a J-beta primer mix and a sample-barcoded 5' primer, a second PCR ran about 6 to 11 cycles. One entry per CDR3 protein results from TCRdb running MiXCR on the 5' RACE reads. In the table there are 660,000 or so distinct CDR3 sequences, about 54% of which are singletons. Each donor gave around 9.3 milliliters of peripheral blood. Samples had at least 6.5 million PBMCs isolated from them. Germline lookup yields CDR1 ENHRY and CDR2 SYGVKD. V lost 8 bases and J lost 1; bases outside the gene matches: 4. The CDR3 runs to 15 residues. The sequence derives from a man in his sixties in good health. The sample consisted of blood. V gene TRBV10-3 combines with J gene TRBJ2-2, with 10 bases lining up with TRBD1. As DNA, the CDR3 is TGTGCCATCTCGGACAGGGGGATGAACACCGGGGAGCTGTTTTTT. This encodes CAISDRGMNTGELFF.